One and the same sample provided the 9 T cell receptor beta chains below, sequenced in a study of blood T cell repertoires in COVID-19. Clones were sequenced by immunoSEQ multiplex PCR, and TCRdb holds only the in-frame ones, with some missing. The sample holds a few hundred thousand clones, 90% seen once. The source material was PBMCs or T cells enriched from blood (not recorded which). The receptors were gathered from a young man who had recovered from COVID-19.

This rearrangement joins TRBV3-1 (or the pseudogene TRBV3-2) to TRBJ2-1, with TRBD1 as a possible D gene (5 bases). CDR1 is LGHDT, CDR2 YNNKEL, per germline (reference sequence). V lost 1 base and J 7 bases, leaving 8 bases between the germline ends. The CDR3 totals 13 residues. The CDR3 coding sequence is TGTGCCAGCAGCCAAGGGGCAGGGAATGAGCAGTTCTTC. Residues: CASSQGAGNEQFF.

The chain couples TRBV5-1 to TRBJ2-3; D possibly corresponds to TRBD1 (6 bases). Between the trimmed V and J ends, which lost 4 bases and 1 base, there was a span of 16 bases. The length of the CDR3 is 16 residues. Germline V gene sequence: CDR1 SGHRS, CDR2 YFSETQ. CDR3 in amino acids: CASSQEAGARTDTQYF. DNA for the CDR3: TGCGCCAGCAGCCAAGAAGCAGGGGCTCGCACAGATACGCAGTATTTT. The full variable domain, with the rest looked up from reference TRBV5-1 and TRBJ2-3, is KAGVTQTPRYLIKTRGQQVTLSCSPISGHRSVSWYQQTPGQGLQFLFEYFSETQRNKGNFPGRFSGRQFSNSRSEMNVSTLELGDSALYLCASSQEAGARTDTQYFGPGTRLTVL.

The rearrangement links TRBV5-6 to TRBJ1-2, with 9 nucleotides matching TRBD1. CDR1 and CDR2 from the germline V gene are SGHDT and YYEEEE. The CDR3 sequence is 17 residues long. V lost 5 bases, J lost 6 bases, and 17 bases stayed unmatched. The CDR3: CASRSPALGQGKNGYTF. CDR3 in DNA: TGTGCCAGCAGGTCCCCCGCCCTCGGACAGGGGAAAAATGGCTACACCTTC.

The chain links TRBV19 to TRBJ2-2; 10 bases match TRBD1. V shed 8 bases and J 4 bases; nucleotides not matched to a gene: 7. The CDR3 is 15 amino acids. The germline V gene has CDR1 LNHDA and CDR2 SQIVND (reference sequence). The CDR3 spells CASHRDRGATGELFF. Written as DNA, the CDR3 is TGTGCCAGTCACCGGGACAGGGGTGCCACCGGGGAGCTGTTTTTT. The variable domain in full, with the rest retrieved from reference TRBV19 and TRBJ2-2, is DGGITQSPKYLFRKEGQNVTLSCEQNLNHDAMYWYRQDPGQGLRLIYYSQIVNDFQKGDIAEGYSVSREKKESFPLTVTSAQKNPTAFYLCASHRDRGATGELFFGEGSRLTVL.

The chain links TRBV6-5 to TRBJ1-5; 7 positions agree with TRBD1. The V segment lost 5 bases and the J segment 5 bases; nucleotides outside the gene matches: 9. Germline CDR1 reads MNHEY; CDR2 reads SVGAGI. The CDR3 contains 15 residues. CDR3 bases: TGTGCCAGCAGTCGGGGACAGTGGGGCGATCAGCCCCAGCATTTT. Its protein is CASSRGQWGDQPQHF.

This chain uses TRBV3-1 (or the pseudogene TRBV3-2) with TRBJ2-5; TRBD2 agrees at 10 bases. This CDR3 has 15 residues. V dropped 6 bases and J dropped 5; count of bases not matched to a gene: 9. Germline V gene data show CDR1 as LGHDT and CDR2 as YNNKEL (reference sequence). CDR3 in amino acids: CASSLSSGGRETQYF. The CDR3 bases are TGTGCCAGCAGTCTCTCTAGCGGGGGAAGGGAGACCCAGTACTTC.

The genes are TRBV9 and TRBJ1-3, with D uncertain. V was clipped by 4 bases and J by 2 bases, with 19 bases between them. CDR1 is SGDLS, CDR2 YYNGEE, per germline. The CDR3 is made up of 17 amino acids. In nucleotides, the CDR3 is TGTGCCAGCAGCCCATCCCCCTTAAATCAGGCTGGAAACACCATATATTTT. Translation: CASSPSPLNQAGNTIYF.

The chain has TRBV4-1 and TRBJ2-7, with 7 bases fitting TRBD1. Germline loops: CDR1 MGHRA, CDR2 YSYEKL. The CDR3 contains 15 residues. The V and J ends lost 1 base and 2 bases, in that order; junction bases with no gene match: 5. CDR3 loop: CASSQGTGAPYEQYF. CDR3 in DNA: TGCGCCAGCAGCCAAGGAACAGGGGCTCCCTACGAGCAGTACTTC.

The chain has TRBV19 and TRBJ1-5; D is possibly TRBD1 (5 bases). The CDR3 sequence is 16 residues long. Germline loops: CDR1 LNHDA, CDR2 SQIVND (reference sequence). Trimming cost V 4 bases and J 5 bases, with 18 bases left between them. The CDR3 spells CASSTTMTDLHQPQHF. As DNA, the CDR3 is TGTGCCAGTAGTACCACCATGACAGATCTCCATCAGCCCCAGCATTTT. The whole variable domain, filled in from reference TRBV19 and TRBJ1-5, reads DGGITQSPKYLFRKEGQNVTLSCEQNLNHDAMYWYRQDPGQGLRLIYYSQIVNDFQKGDIAEGYSVSREKKESFPLTVTSAQKNPTAFYLCASSTTMTDLHQPQHFGDGTRLSIL.